The sequence of this T cell receptor beta chain was determined in a study of T cell repertoires in cytomegalovirus infection. Via MiXCR, TCRdb re-called the reads, giving one row per CDR3 protein. The repertoire includes under 350,000 distinct CDR3 sequences, about 9.1% of them detected once, and around 2.4% sits in the top ten. This clonotype was seen a handful of times. The length of the CDR3 is 10 residues. Trimming shortened V by 5 bases and J by 9 bases, and 5 bases separated the two germline ends. Germline V gene data show CDR1 as SGHVS and CDR2 as FNYEAQ. V is TRBV7-6 and J is TRBJ2-1; D is unresolved. Input material: PBMCs. This TCR was recovered from a human donor in good health (CMV status not recorded). Some clones in this sample may be carry-over from other donors' samples. DNA for the CDR3: TGTGCCAGCAGCGGCGGTGAGCAGTTCTTC. Translation: CASSGGEQFF.